This T cell receptor beta chain emerged from a study of chemoradiotherapy in HPV16-positive cancers. Looking at the study overall: A couple of HPV16-positive patients' cells yielded candidate HPV-specific clones and common motifs.

This clone was observed once. The antigen remains undetermined. Study observations and caveats: In HPV16-positive patients, HPV-responsive T-cell expansion tracked better recurrence-free survival.

The protocol was immunoSEQ multiplex PCR, while the TCRdb copy is restricted to in-frame clones and leaves out a portion. The sample has 6,000 to 9,000 clones, about 75% seen once. This TCR derives from a human donor with HPV-associated anogenital cancer. Collection of the sample occurred from a patient who underwent chemoradiotherapy.

Here the CDR3 DNA reads TGTGCCAGCAGCTTAGTTACCGGGGTTCGTGAGCAGTTCTTC. Its translation is CASSLVTGVREQFF. This rearrangement joins TRBV7-8 to TRBJ2-1, with a tentative D call TRBD2 (5 bases). Germline CDR1 and CDR2: SGHVS and FQNEAQ. Trimming left V 1 base short and J 9 bases short, with 13 bases between. The CDR3 has 14 residues.